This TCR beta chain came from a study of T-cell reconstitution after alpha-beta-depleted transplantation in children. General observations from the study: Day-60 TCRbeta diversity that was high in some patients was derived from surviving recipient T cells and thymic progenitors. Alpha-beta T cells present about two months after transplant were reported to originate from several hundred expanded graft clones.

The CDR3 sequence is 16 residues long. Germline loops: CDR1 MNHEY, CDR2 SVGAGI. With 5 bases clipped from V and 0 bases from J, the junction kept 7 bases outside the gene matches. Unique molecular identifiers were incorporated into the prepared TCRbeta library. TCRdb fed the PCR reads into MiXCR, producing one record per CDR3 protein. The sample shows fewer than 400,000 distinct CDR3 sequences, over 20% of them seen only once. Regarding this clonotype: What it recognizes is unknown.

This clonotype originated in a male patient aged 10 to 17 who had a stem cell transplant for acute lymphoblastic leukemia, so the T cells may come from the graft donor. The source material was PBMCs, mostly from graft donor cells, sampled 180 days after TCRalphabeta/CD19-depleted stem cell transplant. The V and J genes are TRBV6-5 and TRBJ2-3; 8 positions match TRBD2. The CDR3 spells CASSHTGGTSTDTQYF. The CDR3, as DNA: TGTGCCAGCAGTCACACGGGGGGGACTAGCACAGATACGCAGTATTTT.